A selection of T cell receptor beta chains follows, all from one sample in a study of cytomegalovirus exposure and HLA in healthy donors. The table came from immunoSEQ multiplex PCR; TCRdb's copy has only in-frame clones and leaves some out. Of 150,000 or so clones detected, 89% appear once; the ten largest clones hold approximately 9.2%. Material for sequencing was PBMCs. The receptors shown here come from a woman aged 18-29 years in good health and CMV-seropositive. The CDR3 runs from the conserved cysteine through the conserved F or W. D genes are given only for firm matches. For some rows the clone size is stated as once, few or many, or as a class when expanded; others skip it.

D gene: TRBD2
clone size: -
V gene: TRBV28
J gene: TRBJ2-1
CDR3 protein: CASSIVSGAEQFF
CDR3 DNA: TGTGCCAGCAGTATAGTTAGCGGGGCCGAGCAGTTCTTC

D gene: TRBD1
clone size: few
V gene: TRBV5-1
J gene: TRBJ1-2
CDR3 protein: CASSPDPGTAAGYTF
CDR3 DNA: TGCGCCAGCAGCCCGGACCCCGGGACAGCAGCGGGCTACACCTTC

D gene: -
clone size: -
V gene: TRBV4-2
J gene: TRBJ1-1
CDR3 protein: CASSQVLSGWDTEAFF
CDR3 DNA: TGTGCCAGCAGCCAAGTATTATCAGGGTGGGACACTGAAGCTTTCTTT

D gene: TRBD1
clone size: -
V gene: TRBV28
J gene: TRBJ1-1
CDR3 protein: CASRYRDRNTEAFF
CDR3 DNA: TGTGCCAGCAGATACCGGGACAGGAACACTGAAGCTTTCTTT

D gene: TRBD1
clone size: -
V gene: TRBV19
J gene: TRBJ1-1
CDR3 protein: CASSSLATGDTEAFF
CDR3 DNA: TGTGCCAGTAGTTCCCTGGCAACAGGGGACACTGAAGCTTTCTTT

D gene: TRBD1
clone size: -
V gene: TRBV27
J gene: TRBJ1-2
CDR3 protein: CASSSLGQAVYGYTF
CDR3 DNA: TGTGCCAGCAGTTCCCTGGGACAGGCGGTCTATGGCTACACCTTC

D gene: TRBD1
clone size: -
V gene: TRBV27
J gene: TRBJ2-2
CDR3 protein: CASSKTGGELFF
CDR3 DNA: TGTGCCAGCAGTAAGACAGGGGGGGAGCTGTTTTTT

D gene: TRBD2
clone size: -
V gene: TRBV4-1
J gene: TRBJ2-1
CDR3 protein: CASSQETSGGDNEQFF
CDR3 DNA: TGCGCCAGCAGCCAAGAAACTAGCGGGGGAGACAATGAGCAGTTCTTC

D gene: -
clone size: -
V gene: TRBV6-5
J gene: TRBJ2-7
CDR3 protein: CASSYSWGDYEQYF
CDR3 DNA: TGTGCCAGCAGTTACTCCTGGGGGGACTACGAGCAGTACTTC

D gene: TRBD1
clone size: -
V gene: TRBV18
J gene: TRBJ2-4
CDR3 protein: CASSPRRQGKNIQYF
CDR3 DNA: TGTGCCAGCTCACCAAGGAGACAGGGAAAAAACATTCAGTACTTC

D gene: -
clone size: -
V gene: TRBV6-5
J gene: TRBJ2-2
CDR3 protein: CASSYGQYTGELFF
CDR3 DNA: TGTGCCAGCAGTTACGGGCAGTACACCGGGGAGCTGTTTTTT

D gene: TRBD1
clone size: -
V gene: TRBV28
J gene: TRBJ1-6
CDR3 protein: CASSFGTGASKSYNSPLHF
CDR3 DNA: TGTGCCAGCAGTTTCGGGACAGGTGCCAGTAAGTCCTATAATTCACCCCTCCACTTT

D gene: -
clone size: -
V gene: TRBV5-4
J gene: TRBJ2-2
CDR3 protein: CASSLSGGGGELFF
CDR3 DNA: TGTGCCAGCAGCTTGAGTGGGGGCGGTGGGGAGCTGTTTTTT

D gene: -
clone size: -
V gene: TRBV7-6
J gene: TRBJ1-1
CDR3 protein: CASSSGTKYTEAFF
CDR3 DNA: TGTGCCAGCAGTTCTGGGACAAAATACACTGAAGCTTTCTTT

D gene: TRBD1
clone size: -
V gene: TRBV9
J gene: TRBJ1-2
CDR3 protein: CASSTQGASYGYTF
CDR3 DNA: TGTGCCAGCAGCACACAGGGGGCGAGCTATGGCTACACCTTC

D gene: TRBD2
clone size: -
V gene: TRBV5-4
J gene: TRBJ2-3
CDR3 protein: CASTPGGTDTQYF
CDR3 DNA: TGTGCCAGCACCCCGGGGGGGACAGATACGCAGTATTTT

D gene: TRBD2
clone size: -
V gene: TRBV7-9
J gene: TRBJ2-5
CDR3 protein: CASSPTSGGWETQYF
CDR3 DNA: TGTGCCAGCAGCCCGACTAGCGGGGGATGGGAGACCCAGTACTTC

D gene: -
clone size: -
V gene: TRBV5-6
J gene: TRBJ1-4
CDR3 protein: CASSLWGATNEKLFF
CDR3 DNA: TGTGCCAGCAGCTTGTGGGGGGCAACTAATGAAAAACTGTTTTTT

D gene: TRBD1
clone size: -
V gene: TRBV19
J gene: TRBJ1-5
CDR3 protein: CATAPGQGIIQPQHF
CDR3 DNA: TGTGCCACTGCACCGGGACAGGGGATAATTCAGCCCCAGCATTTT

D gene: -
clone size: -
V gene: TRBV19
J gene: TRBJ2-1
CDR3 protein: CASTVGGTYNEQFF
CDR3 DNA: TGTGCCAGTACGGTGGGGGGTACCTACAATGAGCAGTTCTTC

D gene: -
clone size: -
V gene: TRBV6-5
J gene: TRBJ2-5
CDR3 protein: CASSLPGETQYF
CDR3 DNA: TGTGCCAGCAGTTTGCCCGGAGAGACCCAGTACTTC

D gene: -
clone size: few
V gene: TRBV12-2
J gene: TRBJ2-7
CDR3 protein: CLGGLAVYEQYF
CDR3 DNA: TGTCTGGGGGGACTAGCGGTTTACGAGCAGTACTTC

D gene: TRBD2
clone size: once
V gene: TRBV4-1
J gene: TRBJ2-1
CDR3 protein: CASSQVRLAGHNEQFF
CDR3 DNA: TGCGCCAGCAGCCAAGTTCGACTAGCGGGCCACAATGAGCAGTTCTTC

D gene: TRBD1
clone size: -
V gene: TRBV5-4
J gene: TRBJ1-2
CDR3 protein: CASSLDTGGASLYGYTF
CDR3 DNA: TGTGCCAGCAGCTTGGATACAGGGGGCGCCTCACTCTATGGCTACACCTTC

D gene: TRBD2
clone size: few
V gene: TRBV28
J gene: TRBJ2-7
CDR3 protein: CASSFGLAGEEQYF
CDR3 DNA: TGTGCCAGCAGTTTTGGGCTAGCGGGGGAAGAGCAGTACTTC

D gene: -
clone size: -
V gene: TRBV27
J gene: TRBJ1-1
CDR3 protein: CATVDSLNTEAFF
CDR3 DNA: TGTGCCACTGTAGACAGCCTGAACACTGAAGCTTTCTTT

D gene: -
clone size: -
V gene: TRBV6-5
J gene: TRBJ2-1
CDR3 protein: CASSYSGLGRNEQFF
CDR3 DNA: TGTGCCAGCAGTTACTCGGGTCTGGGGCGTAATGAGCAGTTCTTC

D gene: TRBD2
clone size: few
V gene: TRBV5-4
J gene: TRBJ2-3
CDR3 protein: CASSFRLAGGLTDTQYF
CDR3 DNA: TGTGCCAGCAGCTTCCGACTAGCGGGGGGCCTCACAGATACGCAGTATTTT

D gene: TRBD1
clone size: -
V gene: TRBV18
J gene: TRBJ1-2
CDR3 protein: CASSLRDSALPPSYGYTF
CDR3 DNA: TGTGCCAGCTCTCTCCGGGACAGCGCCCTCCCCCCCTCCTATGGCTACACCTTC

D gene: TRBD2
clone size: -
V gene: TRBV7-6
J gene: TRBJ2-5
CDR3 protein: CASSPYPRGGFEETQYF
CDR3 DNA: TGTGCCAGCAGCCCCTATCCGCGGGGGGGGTTTGAAGAGACCCAGTACTTC

D gene: -
clone size: -
V gene: TRBV7-9
J gene: TRBJ2-7
CDR3 protein: CASSLVEVPYEQYF
CDR3 DNA: TGTGCCAGCAGCTTAGTAGAGGTTCCCTACGAGCAGTACTTC

D gene: TRBD1
clone size: -
V gene: TRBV7-9
J gene: TRBJ2-7
CDR3 protein: CASQGQGNSYEQYF
CDR3 DNA: TGTGCCAGCCAGGGACAGGGGAATTCCTACGAGCAGTACTTC

D gene: TRBD1
clone size: -
V gene: TRBV7-9
J gene: TRBJ2-7
CDR3 protein: CASSLTRGRIEQYF
CDR3 DNA: TGTGCCAGCAGCTTAACCAGGGGGCGGATCGAGCAGTACTTC

D gene: -
clone size: once
V gene: TRBV29-1
J gene: TRBJ1-4
CDR3 protein: CSVEFGRGKEKLFF
CDR3 DNA: TGCAGCGTTGAATTCGGGCGGGGGAAGGAAAAACTGTTTTTT

D gene: TRBD1
clone size: -
V gene: TRBV6-5
J gene: TRBJ2-5
CDR3 protein: CASSDREETQYF
CDR3 DNA: TGTGCCAGCAGCGACAGGGAAGAGACCCAGTACTTC

D gene: TRBD2
clone size: -
V gene: TRBV5-8
J gene: TRBJ2-1
CDR3 protein: CASRGLAGINEQFF
CDR3 DNA: TGTGCCAGCAGGGGACTAGCGGGGATCAATGAGCAGTTCTTC

D gene: TRBD1
clone size: -
V gene: TRBV7-8
J gene: TRBJ1-1
CDR3 protein: CASSLAPGTGARHSEAFF
CDR3 DNA: TGTGCCAGCAGCTTAGCGCCTGGGACAGGGGCGCGACACAGTGAAGCTTTCTTT